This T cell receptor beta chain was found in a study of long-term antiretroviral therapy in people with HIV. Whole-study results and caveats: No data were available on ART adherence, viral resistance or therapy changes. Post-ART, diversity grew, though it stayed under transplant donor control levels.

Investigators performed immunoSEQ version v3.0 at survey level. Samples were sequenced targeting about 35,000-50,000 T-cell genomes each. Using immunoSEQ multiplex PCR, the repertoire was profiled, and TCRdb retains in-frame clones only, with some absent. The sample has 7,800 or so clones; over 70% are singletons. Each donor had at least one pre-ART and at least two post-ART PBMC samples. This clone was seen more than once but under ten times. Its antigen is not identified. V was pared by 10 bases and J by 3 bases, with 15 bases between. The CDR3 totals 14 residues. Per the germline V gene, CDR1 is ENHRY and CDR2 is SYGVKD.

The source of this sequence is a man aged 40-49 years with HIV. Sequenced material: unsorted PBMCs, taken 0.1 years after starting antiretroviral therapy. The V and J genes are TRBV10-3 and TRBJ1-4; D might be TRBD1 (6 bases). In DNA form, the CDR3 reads TGTGCCACCTCACAAGGGGGATCTAATGAAAAACTGTTTTTT. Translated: CATSQGGSNEKLFF.